This record concerns one T cell receptor (beta chain) sequence. The CDR3 ends on some other residue instead of the conserved phenylalanine or tryptophan, so this is likely a read error. The sample comes from a study of Graves' ophthalmopathy and Graves' hyperthyroidism. Moderate-to-severe activity, CAS ≥3, NOSPECS ≥4 and a duration under 3 months were seen in donors with ophthalmopathy. A volume of over 9 ml of fresh peripheral blood supplied the PBMCs. CDR1 DFQATT and CDR2 SNEGSKA come from the germline V gene (reference sequence). The CDR3 is 15 residues long. Germline trimming cut 6 bases from V and 9 bases from J; bases unmatched to any gene: 12. Investigators amplified TCR beta CDR3 regions from RNA transcripts. RT-PCR in the first round used HTBI primers; a second-round multiplex PCR followed. TCRdb processed the multiplex PCR reads anew with MiXCR; each CDR3 protein has one entry. The sample lists hundreds of thousands of distinct CDR3 sequences; around 50% were seen once.

This TCR derives from an adult man with Graves' ophthalmopathy. The V gene is TRBV20-1, the J gene TRBJ1-6, with 9 positions matching TRBD1. Sequencing was performed on peripheral blood. CDR3 loop: CSASDRTGVSSPLHL. CDR3 nucleotides: TGCAGTGCCAGCGATCGGACAGGGGTGAGTTCACCCCTCCACCTT.